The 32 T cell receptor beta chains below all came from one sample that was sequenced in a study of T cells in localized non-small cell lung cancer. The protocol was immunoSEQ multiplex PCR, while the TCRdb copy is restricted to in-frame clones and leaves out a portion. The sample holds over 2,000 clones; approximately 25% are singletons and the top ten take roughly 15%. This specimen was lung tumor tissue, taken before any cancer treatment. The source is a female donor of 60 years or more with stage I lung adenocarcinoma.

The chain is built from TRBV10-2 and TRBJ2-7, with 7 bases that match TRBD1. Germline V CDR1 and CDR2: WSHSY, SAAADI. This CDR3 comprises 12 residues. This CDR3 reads CASWDSSYEQYF. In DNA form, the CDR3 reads TGCGCTTCTTGGGACAGCTCCTACGAGCAGTACTTC.

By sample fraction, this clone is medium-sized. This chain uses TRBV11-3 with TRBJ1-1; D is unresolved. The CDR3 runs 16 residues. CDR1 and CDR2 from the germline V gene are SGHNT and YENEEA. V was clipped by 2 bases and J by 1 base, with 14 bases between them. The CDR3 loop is CASSLLEGLENTEAFF. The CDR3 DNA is TGTGCCAGCAGCTTATTGGAGGGTTTGGAGAACACTGAAGCTTTCTTT.

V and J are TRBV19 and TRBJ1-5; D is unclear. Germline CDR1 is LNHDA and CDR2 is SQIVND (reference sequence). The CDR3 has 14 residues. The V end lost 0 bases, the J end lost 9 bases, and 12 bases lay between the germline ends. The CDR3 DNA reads TGTGCCAGTAGTATAGATCTAGATTGGCGGCCCCAGCATTTT. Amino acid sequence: CASSIDLDWRPQHF.

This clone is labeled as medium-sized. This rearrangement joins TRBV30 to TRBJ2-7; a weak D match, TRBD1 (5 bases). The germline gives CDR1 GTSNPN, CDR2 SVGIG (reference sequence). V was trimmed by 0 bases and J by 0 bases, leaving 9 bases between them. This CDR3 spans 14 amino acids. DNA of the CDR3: TGTGCCTGGAGTGTAGGGGTCAGCTCCTACGAGCAGTACTTC. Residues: CAWSVGVSSYEQYF.

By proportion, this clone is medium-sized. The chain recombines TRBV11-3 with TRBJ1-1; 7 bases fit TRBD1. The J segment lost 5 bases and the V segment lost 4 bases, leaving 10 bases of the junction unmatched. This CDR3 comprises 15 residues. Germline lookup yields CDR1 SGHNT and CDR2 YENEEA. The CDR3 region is CASSSGQRRDTEAFF. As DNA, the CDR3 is TGTGCCAGCAGCTCGGGACAGCGCCGCGATACTGAAGCTTTCTTT.

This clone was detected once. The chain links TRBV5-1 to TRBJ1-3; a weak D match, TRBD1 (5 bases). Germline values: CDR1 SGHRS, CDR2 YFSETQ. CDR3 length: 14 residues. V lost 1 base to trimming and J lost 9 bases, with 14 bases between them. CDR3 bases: TGCGCCAGCAGCTTGTCAGGGTCGCTAGGCACCATATATTTT. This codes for CASSLSGSLGTIYF. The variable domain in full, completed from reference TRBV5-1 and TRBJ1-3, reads KAGVTQTPRYLIKTRGQQVTLSCSPISGHRSVSWYQQTPGQGLQFLFEYFSETQRNKGNFPGRFSGRQFSNSRSEMNVSTLELGDSALYLCASSLSGSLGTIYFGEGSWLTVV.

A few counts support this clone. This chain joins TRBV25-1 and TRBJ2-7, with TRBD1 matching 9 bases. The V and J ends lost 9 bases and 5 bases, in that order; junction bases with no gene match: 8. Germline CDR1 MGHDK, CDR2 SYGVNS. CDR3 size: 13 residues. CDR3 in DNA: TGTGCCAGTAATCCGGGACAGGGCAACGAGCAGTACTTC. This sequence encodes CASNPGQGNEQYF.

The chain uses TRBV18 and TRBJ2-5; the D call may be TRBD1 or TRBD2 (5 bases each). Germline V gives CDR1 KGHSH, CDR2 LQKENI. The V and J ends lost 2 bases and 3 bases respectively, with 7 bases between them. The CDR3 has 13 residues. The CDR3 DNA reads TGTGCCAGCTCACCAGGGACCAAAGAGACCCAGTACTTC. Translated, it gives CASSPGTKETQYF. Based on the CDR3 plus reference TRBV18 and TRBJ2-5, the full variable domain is NAGVMQNPRHLVRRRGQEARLRCSPMKGHSHVYWYRQLPEEGLKFMVYLQKENIIDESGMPKERFSAEFPKEGPSILRIQQVVRGDSAAYFCASSPGTKETQYFGPGTRLLVL.

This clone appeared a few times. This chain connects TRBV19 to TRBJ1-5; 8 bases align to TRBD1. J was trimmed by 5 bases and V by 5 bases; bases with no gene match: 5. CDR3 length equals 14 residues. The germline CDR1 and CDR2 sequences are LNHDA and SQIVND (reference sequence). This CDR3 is CASSGQGADQPQHF. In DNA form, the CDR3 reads TGTGCCAGTAGTGGACAGGGTGCGGATCAGCCCCAGCATTTT.

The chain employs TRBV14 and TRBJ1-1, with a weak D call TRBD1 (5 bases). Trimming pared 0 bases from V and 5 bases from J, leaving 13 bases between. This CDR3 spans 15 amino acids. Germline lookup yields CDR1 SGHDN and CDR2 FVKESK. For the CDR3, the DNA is TGTGCCAGCAGCCAAGATGAAGCGTGGGGGACTGAAGCTTTCTTT. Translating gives CASSQDEAWGTEAFF.

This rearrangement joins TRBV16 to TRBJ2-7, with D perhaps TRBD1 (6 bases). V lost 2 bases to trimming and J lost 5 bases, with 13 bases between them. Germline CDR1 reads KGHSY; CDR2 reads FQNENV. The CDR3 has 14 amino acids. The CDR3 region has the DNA TGTGCCAGCAGCCAAATCACAGGGTCCAACGAGCAGTACTTC. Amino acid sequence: CASSQITGSNEQYF.

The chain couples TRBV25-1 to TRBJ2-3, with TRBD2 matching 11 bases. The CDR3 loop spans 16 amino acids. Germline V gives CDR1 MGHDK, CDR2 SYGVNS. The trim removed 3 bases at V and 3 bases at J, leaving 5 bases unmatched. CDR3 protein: CASSESRLAGTDTQYF. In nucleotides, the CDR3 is TGTGCCAGCAGTGAGAGTCGACTAGCGGGAACAGATACGCAGTATTTT.

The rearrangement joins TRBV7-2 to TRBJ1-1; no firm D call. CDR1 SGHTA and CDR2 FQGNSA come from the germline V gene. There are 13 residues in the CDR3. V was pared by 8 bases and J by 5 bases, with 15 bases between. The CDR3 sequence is CASRSRVGTEAFF. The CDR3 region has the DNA TGTGCCAGCCGATCTAGGGTCGGAACTGAAGCTTTCTTT.

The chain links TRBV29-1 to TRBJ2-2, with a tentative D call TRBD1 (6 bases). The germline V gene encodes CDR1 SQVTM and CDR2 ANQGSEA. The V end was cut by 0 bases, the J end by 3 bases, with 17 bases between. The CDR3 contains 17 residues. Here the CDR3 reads CSVEERNDRTYTGELFF. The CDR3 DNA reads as TGCAGCGTTGAAGAGCGGAATGACAGGACATACACCGGGGAGCTGTTTTTT.

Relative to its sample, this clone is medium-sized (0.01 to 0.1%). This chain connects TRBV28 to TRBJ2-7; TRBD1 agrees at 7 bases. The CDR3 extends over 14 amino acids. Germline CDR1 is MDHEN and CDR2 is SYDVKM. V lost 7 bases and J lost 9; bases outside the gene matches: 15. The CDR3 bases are TGTGCCAGCACGACGGACAGGAGACCCCTGGGGCAGTACTTC. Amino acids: CASTTDRRPLGQYF.

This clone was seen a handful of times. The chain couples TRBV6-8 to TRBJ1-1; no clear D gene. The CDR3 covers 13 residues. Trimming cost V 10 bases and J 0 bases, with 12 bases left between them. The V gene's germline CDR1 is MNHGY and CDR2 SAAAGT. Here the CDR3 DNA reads TGTGCCATCTCCGCTAAGTTGAACACTGAAGCTTTCTTT. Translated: CAISAKLNTEAFF.

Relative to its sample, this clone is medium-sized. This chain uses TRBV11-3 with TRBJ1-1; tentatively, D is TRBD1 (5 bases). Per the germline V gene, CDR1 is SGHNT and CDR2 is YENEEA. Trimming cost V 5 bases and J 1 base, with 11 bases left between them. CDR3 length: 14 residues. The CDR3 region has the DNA TGTGCCAGCAGCCTCGGGGGACGGAACACTGAAGCTTTCTTT. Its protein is CASSLGGRNTEAFF.

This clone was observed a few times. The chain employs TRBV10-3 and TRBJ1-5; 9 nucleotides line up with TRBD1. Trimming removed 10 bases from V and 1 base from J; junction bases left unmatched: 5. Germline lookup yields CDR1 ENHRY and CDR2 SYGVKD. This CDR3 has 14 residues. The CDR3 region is CASWDRASNQPQHF. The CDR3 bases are TGTGCCAGCTGGGACAGGGCAAGCAATCAGCCCCAGCATTTT.

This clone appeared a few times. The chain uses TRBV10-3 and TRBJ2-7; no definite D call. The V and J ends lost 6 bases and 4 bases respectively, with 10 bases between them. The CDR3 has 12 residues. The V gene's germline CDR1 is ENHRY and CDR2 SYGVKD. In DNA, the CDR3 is TGTGCCATCAGCCAGAGCAGTTACGAGCAGTACTTC. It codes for CAISQSSYEQYF.

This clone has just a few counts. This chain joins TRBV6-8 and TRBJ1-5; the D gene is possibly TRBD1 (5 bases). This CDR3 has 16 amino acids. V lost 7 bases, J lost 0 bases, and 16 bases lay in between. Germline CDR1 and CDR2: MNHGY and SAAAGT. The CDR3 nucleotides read TGTGCCAGCATCCCCTCGACAGCTTATAGCAATCAGCCCCAGCATTTT. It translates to CASIPSTAYSNQPQHF.

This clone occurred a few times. CDR3 DNA sequence: TGTGCCAGCAGCCCCGGAAATAGTATCCACGAGCAGTACTTC. Its protein is CASSPGNSIHEQYF. The chain carries TRBV11-3 and TRBJ2-7; no firm D call. Trimming shortened V by 5 bases and J by 5 bases, and 16 bases separated the two germline ends. Germline CDR1 is SGHNT and CDR2 is YENEEA. The CDR3 is 14 amino acids.

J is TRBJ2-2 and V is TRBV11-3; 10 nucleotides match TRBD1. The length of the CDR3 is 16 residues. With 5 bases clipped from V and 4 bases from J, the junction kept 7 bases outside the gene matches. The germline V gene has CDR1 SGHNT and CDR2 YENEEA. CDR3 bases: TGTGCCAGCAGCCCGACAGGGGGCGGACTCACCGGGGAGCTGTTTTTT. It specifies CASSPTGGGLTGELFF.

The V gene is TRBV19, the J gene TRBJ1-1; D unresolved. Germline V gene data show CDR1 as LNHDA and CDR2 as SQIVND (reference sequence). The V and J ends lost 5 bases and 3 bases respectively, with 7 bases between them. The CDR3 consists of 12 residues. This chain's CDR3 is CASSSLYTEAFF. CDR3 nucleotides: TGTGCCAGTAGTTCCCTCTACACTGAAGCTTTCTTT.

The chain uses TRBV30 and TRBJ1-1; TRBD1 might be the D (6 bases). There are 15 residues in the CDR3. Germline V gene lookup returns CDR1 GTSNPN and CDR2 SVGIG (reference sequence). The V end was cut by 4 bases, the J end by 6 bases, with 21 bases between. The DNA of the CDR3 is TGTGCCTGGATTAGAGGCGGACAGTCTTATCCTGAAGCTTTCTTT. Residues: CAWIRGGQSYPEAFF. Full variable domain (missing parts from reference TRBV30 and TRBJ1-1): SQTIHQWPATLVQPVGSPLSLECTVEGTSNPNLYWYRQAAGRGLQLLFYSVGIGQISSEVPQNLSASRPQDRQFILSSKKLLLSDSGFYLCAWIRGGQSYPEAFFGQGTRLTVV.

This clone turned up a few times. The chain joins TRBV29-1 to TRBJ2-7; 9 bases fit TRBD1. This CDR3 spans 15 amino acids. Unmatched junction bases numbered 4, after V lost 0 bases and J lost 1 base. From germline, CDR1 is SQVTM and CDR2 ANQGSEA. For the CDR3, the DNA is TGCAGCGTTGAAGATCCCGGGACAGGGTCCTACGAGCAGTACTTC. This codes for CSVEDPGTGSYEQYF.

This chain's CDR3 is CASSPGQGPTEAFF. Written as DNA, the CDR3 is TGTGCCAGCAGCCCGGGACAGGGGCCCACTGAAGCTTTCTTT. The chain couples TRBV11-3 to TRBJ1-1, with 10 bases matching TRBD1. This CDR3 contains 14 residues. The germline V gene has CDR1 SGHNT and CDR2 YENEEA. V lost 5 bases and J lost 4; bases outside the gene matches: 4.

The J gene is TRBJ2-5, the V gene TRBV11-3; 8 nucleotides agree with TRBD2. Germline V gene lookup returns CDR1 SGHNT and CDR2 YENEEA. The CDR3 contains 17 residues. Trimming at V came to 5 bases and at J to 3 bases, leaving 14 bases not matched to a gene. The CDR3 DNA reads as TGTGCCAGCAGCCAAGGCCTCAAGCGGGGGATAGAAGAGACCCAGTACTTC. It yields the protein CASSQGLKRGIEETQYF.

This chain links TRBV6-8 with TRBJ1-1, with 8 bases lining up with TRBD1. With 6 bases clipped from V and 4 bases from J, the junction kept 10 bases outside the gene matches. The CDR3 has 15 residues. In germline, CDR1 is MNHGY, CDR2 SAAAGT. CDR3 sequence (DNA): TGTGCCAGCAGGGTTGCAGACAGGGGACCCACTGAAGCTTTCTTT. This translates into CASRVADRGPTEAFF.

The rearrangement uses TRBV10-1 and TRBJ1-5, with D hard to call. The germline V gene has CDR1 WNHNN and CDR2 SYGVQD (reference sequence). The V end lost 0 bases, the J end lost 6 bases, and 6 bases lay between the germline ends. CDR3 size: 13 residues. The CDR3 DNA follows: TGCGCCAGCAGTGAGTCCGTGGGTCAGCCCCAGCATTTT. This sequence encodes CASSESVGQPQHF.

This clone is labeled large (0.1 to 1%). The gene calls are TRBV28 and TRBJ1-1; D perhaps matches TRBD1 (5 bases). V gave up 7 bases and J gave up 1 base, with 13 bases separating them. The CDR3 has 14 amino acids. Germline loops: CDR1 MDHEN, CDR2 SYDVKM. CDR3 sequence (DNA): TGTGCCAGCAACCGGGGGTTAGAGAACACTGAAGCTTTCTTT. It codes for CASNRGLENTEAFF.

The CDR3 here is CASREAGFYNEQFF. CDR3 nucleotides: TGCGCCAGCAGGGAAGCGGGATTTTACAATGAGCAGTTCTTC. The chain combines TRBV10-2 with TRBJ2-1, with 7 bases fitting TRBD2. The CDR3 sequence is 14 residues long. Losses at the gene ends were 6 bases for V and 4 bases for J; bases not matched to a gene: 6. Germline loops: CDR1 WSHSY, CDR2 SAAADI.

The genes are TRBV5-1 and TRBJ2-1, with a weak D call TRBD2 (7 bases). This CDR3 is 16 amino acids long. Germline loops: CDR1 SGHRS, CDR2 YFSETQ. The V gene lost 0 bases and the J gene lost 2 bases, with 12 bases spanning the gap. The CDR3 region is CASSLEGGGPYNEQFF. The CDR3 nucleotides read TGCGCCAGCAGCTTGGAGGGAGGGGGTCCCTACAATGAGCAGTTCTTC.